The source of this T cell receptor beta chain is a study of CD8+CD57+ T cells in acquired aplastic anemia. Overall study: The DNA of sorted CD4+ and CD8+ cells averaged about 3 ug.

Patients who underwent sequencing had shown CD8+CD57+ cell expansion by flow cytometry. TCR beta VDJ combinations and CDR3 sequences were profiled from genomic DNA. TCRdb used MiXCR to reprocess the reads, holding one entry per CDR3 protein. The sample yields approximately 300,000 distinct CDR3 sequences, roughly 53% seen once. V was shortened by 2 bases and J by 5 bases, with 13 bases between the two germline ends. Germline V gene lookup returns CDR1 SGHAT and CDR2 FQNNGV. The CDR3 is 14 residues long. This clonotype was counted ten times or more. The sequence was obtained from a human donor with aplastic anemia. The genes are TRBV11-2 and TRBJ2-7, with a weak D call TRBD1 (6 bases). The sample comprised sorted CD4+, CD8+, or CD8+CD57+ T cells (not recorded which) from PBMCs. The CDR3 DNA reads as TGTGCCAGCAGCTTAAACAGGGTGAACAACGAGCAGTACTTC. The encoded protein is CASSLNRVNNEQYF.